The text below deals with one TCR beta chain. It was with a sample-barcoded 5' primer and a J-beta primer mix that a second PCR of roughly 7 to 12 cycles was run. TCRdb recomputed calls from the 5' RACE reads with MiXCR, one row per CDR3 protein. The sample includes about 2 million distinct CDR3 sequences, less than 50% of them seen just once. Peripheral blood, about 10 milliliters per donor, was collected. Per germline, CDR1 SEHNR and CDR2 FQNEAQ (reference sequence). The CDR3 length is 16 residues. This sample stems from a study of blood T cells in healthy people across ages. The TCR was taken from a middle-aged woman in good health. Sequencing used blood. This sequence joins TRBV7-9 and TRBJ2-1; TRBD2 matches at 9 bases. Judging by the DNA end, TRBJ2-7 fits better; the J call may be wrong. The CDR3 sequence is CASSPPAAGGYNEQYF. CDR3 bases: TGTGCCAGCAGCCCCCCAGCAGCGGGGGGCTACAATGAGCAGTACTTC.